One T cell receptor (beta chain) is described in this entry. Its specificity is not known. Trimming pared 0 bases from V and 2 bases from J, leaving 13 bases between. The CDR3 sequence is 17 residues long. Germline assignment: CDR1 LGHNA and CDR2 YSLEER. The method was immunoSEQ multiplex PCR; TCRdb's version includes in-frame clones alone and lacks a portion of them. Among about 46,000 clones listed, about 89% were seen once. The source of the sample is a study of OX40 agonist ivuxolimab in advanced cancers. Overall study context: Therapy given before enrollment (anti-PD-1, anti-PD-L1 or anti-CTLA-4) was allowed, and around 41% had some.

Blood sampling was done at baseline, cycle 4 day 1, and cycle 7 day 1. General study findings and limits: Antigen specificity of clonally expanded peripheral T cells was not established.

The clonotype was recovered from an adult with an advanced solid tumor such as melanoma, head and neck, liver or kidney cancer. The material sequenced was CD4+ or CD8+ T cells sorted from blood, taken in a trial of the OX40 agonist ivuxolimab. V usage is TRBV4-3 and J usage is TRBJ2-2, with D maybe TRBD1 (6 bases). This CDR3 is CASSQDLGGRNTGELFF. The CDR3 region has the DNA TGCGCCAGCAGCCAAGATCTAGGGGGTAGAAACACCGGGGAGCTGTTTTTT.